These 14 T cell receptor beta chains came from one sample sequenced in a study of blood T cell repertoires in COVID-19. The assay was immunoSEQ multiplex PCR, and TCRdb's table has in-frame clones only and misses some. The sample lists 65,000 to 85,000 clones, roughly 90% occurring once. Sequenced input: peripheral blood. These receptors came from a man older than 75 with COVID-19, enrolled during active disease.

V is TRBV7-9 and J is TRBJ1-5; D not certain. The CDR3 spans 12 residues. Trimming cost V 5 bases and J 5 bases, with 7 bases left between them. CDR1 and CDR2 from the germline V gene are SEHNR and FQNEAQ (reference sequence). CDR3 sequence (DNA): TGTGCCAGCAGCGGCGGCGATCAGCCCCAGCATTTT. Amino acids: CASSGGDQPQHF.

This chain links TRBV4-2 with TRBJ2-2; 7 bases match TRBD2. V shed 5 bases and J 3 bases; nucleotides not matched to a gene: 6. Germline lookup yields CDR1 LGHNA and CDR2 YNFKEQ. The CDR3 has 15 amino acids. CDR3: CASSTMGGDTGELFF. DNA of the CDR3: TGTGCCAGCAGCACAATGGGAGGGGACACCGGGGAGCTGTTTTTT.

The chain recombines TRBV7-2 with TRBJ2-7, with a weak D call TRBD2 (5 bases). The CDR3 totals 11 residues. Germline CDR1 is SGHTA and CDR2 is FQGNSA. Trimming removed 2 bases at V and 9 bases at J, with 8 bases between. The CDR3 sequence is CASSLNEGQYF. CDR3 DNA sequence: TGTGCCAGCAGCTTAAATGAGGGGCAGTACTTC.

The chain combines TRBV18 with TRBJ2-7; D is possibly TRBD1 (6 bases). Trimming took off 3 bases at V and 4 bases at J, with 10 bases between the two ends. Germline CDR1 and CDR2: KGHSH and LQKENI. This CDR3 is built from 13 residues. The CDR3 protein is CASSPPGVYEQYF. CDR3 coding DNA: TGTGCCAGCTCACCCCCAGGGGTTTACGAGCAGTACTTC.

The chain is built from TRBV5-1 and TRBJ1-6, with 8 bases lining up with TRBD1. The germline V gene encodes CDR1 SGHRS and CDR2 YFSETQ. This CDR3 comprises 15 residues. After removal of 1 base from V and 7 bases from J, the junction contained 4 bases not matched to a gene. CDR3 sequence (DNA): TGCGCCAGCAGCTTGACAGGGGGTGCGAATTCACCCCTCCACTTT. Protein sequence: CASSLTGGANSPLHF.

V is TRBV11-2 and J is TRBJ2-7; TRBD1 matches 8 bases. CDR3 length: 15 residues. Germline V gene data show CDR1 as SGHAT and CDR2 as FQNNGV. The junction had 7 bases not matched to a gene; V was cut back by 6 bases and J by 0 bases. This CDR3 is CASSIDRGLSYEQYF. CDR3 in DNA: TGTGCCAGCAGTATAGACAGGGGCCTCTCCTACGAGCAGTACTTC.

The rearrangement uses TRBV2 and TRBJ1-5; 8 nucleotides match TRBD1. The V and J ends lost 4 bases and 0 bases, in that order; junction bases with no gene match: 5. CDR3 length: 16 amino acids. Germline CDR1 reads SNHLY; CDR2 reads FYNNEI. CDR3 region: CASSVPGGYSNQPQHF. CDR3 nucleotides: TGTGCCAGCAGTGTACCAGGGGGCTATAGCAATCAGCCCCAGCATTTT.

The J gene is TRBJ1-4, the V gene TRBV10-3, with 7 bases fitting TRBD1. V lost 0 bases and J lost 9; bases outside the gene matches: 7. The CDR3 is 15 residues long. Per germline, CDR1 ENHRY and CDR2 SYGVKD. CDR3 amino acids: CAISESGGGGKKLFF. The DNA of the CDR3 is TGTGCCATCAGTGAGTCCGGAGGGGGCGGGAAAAAACTGTTTTTT.

The chain uses TRBV9 and TRBJ2-1; 12 bases fit TRBD2. Germline loops: CDR1 SGDLS, CDR2 YYNGEE. The trim removed 0 bases at V and 10 bases at J, leaving 2 bases unmatched. This CDR3 has 14 residues. CDR3 DNA sequence: TGTGCCAGCAGCGTAGATCTAGCGGGGGGGGAGCAGTTCTTC. Encoded protein: CASSVDLAGGEQFF.

The DNA for the CDR3 is TGTGCCATCATGGTGGGCCCGACCATATATTTT. This encodes CAIMVGPTIYF. This rearrangement joins TRBV10-3 to TRBJ1-3; D gene unclear. V lost 7 bases to trimming and J lost 10 bases, with 11 bases between them. The CDR3 is 11 amino acids. Germline V gives CDR1 ENHRY, CDR2 SYGVKD.

V is TRBV12-5 and J is TRBJ1-5; D gene uncertain. Deletions cut 0 bases from V and 0 bases from J, with 3 bases between. The CDR3 consists of 14 residues. Germline values: CDR1 LGHNT, CDR2 FRNRAP. This CDR3 is CASGLVHSNQPQHF. CDR3 nucleotide sequence: TGTGCTAGTGGTTTGGTACATAGCAATCAGCCCCAGCATTTT. The full variable domain, in which reference TRBV12-5 and TRBJ1-5 provide the parts outside the CDR3, is DARVTQTPRHKVTEMGQEVTMRCQPILGHNTVFWYRQTMMQGLELLAYFRNRAPLDDSGMPKDRFSAEMPDATLATLKIQPSEPRDSAVYFCASGLVHSNQPQHFGDGTRLSIL.

The gene calls are TRBV9 and TRBJ1-1, with a weak D call TRBD1 (5 bases). The germline V gene encodes CDR1 SGDLS and CDR2 YYNGEE. The CDR3 length is 14 residues. Trimming took off 0 bases at V and 3 bases at J, with 9 bases between the two ends. The CDR3 reads CASSVAGGDTEAFF. The CDR3 nucleotides are TGTGCCAGCAGCGTAGCGGGGGGGGACACTGAAGCTTTCTTT. Variable domain in full (rest from reference TRBV9 and TRBJ1-1): DSGVTQTPKHLITATGQRVTLRCSPRSGDLSVYWYQQSLDQGLQFLIQYYNGEERAKGNILERFSAQQFPDLHSELNLSSLELGDSALYFCASSVAGGDTEAFFGQGTRLTVV.

This chain uses TRBV6-6 with TRBJ1-5; the match to TRBD1 covers 7 bases. With 7 bases clipped from V and 2 bases from J, the junction kept 8 bases outside the gene matches. Germline lookup yields CDR1 MNHNY and CDR2 SVGAGI (reference sequence). The CDR3 is 15 residues long. The CDR3 reads CASIDRVGGNQPQHF. CDR3 bases: TGTGCCAGCATAGACAGGGTCGGGGGCAATCAGCCCCAGCATTTT.

The chain combines TRBV14 with TRBJ1-4; D possibly corresponds to TRBD1 (6 bases). The CDR3 totals 15 residues. Germline loops: CDR1 SGHDN, CDR2 FVKESK. Trimming removed 5 bases from V and 8 bases from J, with 18 bases in between. As DNA, the CDR3 is TGTGCCAGCAGCTTGCCCGGGACACTAGGGGAAAAACTGTTTTTT. Translation: CASSLPGTLGEKLFF.